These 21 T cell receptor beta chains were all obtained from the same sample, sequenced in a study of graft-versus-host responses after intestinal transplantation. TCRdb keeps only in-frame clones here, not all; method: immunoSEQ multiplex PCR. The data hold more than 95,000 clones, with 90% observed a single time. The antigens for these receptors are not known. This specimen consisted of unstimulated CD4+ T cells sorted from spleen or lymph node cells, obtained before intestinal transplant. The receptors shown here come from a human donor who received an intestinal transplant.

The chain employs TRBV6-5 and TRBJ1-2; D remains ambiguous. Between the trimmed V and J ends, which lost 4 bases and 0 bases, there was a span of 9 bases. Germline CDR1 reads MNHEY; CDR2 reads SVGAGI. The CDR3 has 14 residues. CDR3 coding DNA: TGTGCCAGCAGTTCAGTGACAACTAACTATGGCTACACCTTC. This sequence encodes CASSSVTTNYGYTF.

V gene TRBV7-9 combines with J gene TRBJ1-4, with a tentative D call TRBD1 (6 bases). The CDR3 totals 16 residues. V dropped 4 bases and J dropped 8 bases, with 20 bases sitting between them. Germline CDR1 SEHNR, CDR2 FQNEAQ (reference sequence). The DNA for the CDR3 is TGTGCCAGCAGCTCCCCCGGGGCGGGGGCTGGGGAAAAACTGTTTTTT. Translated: CASSSPGAGAGEKLFF.

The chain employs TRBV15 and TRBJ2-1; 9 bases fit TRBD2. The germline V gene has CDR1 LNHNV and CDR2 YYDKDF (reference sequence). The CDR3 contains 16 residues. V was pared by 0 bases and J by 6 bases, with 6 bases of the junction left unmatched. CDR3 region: CATSRERAGGFNEQFF. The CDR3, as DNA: TGTGCCACCAGCAGAGAGCGAGCGGGAGGTTTCAATGAGCAGTTCTTC.

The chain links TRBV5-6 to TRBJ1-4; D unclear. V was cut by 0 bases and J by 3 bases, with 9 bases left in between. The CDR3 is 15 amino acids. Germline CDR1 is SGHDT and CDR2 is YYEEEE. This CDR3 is CASSLVTGANEKLFF. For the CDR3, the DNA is TGTGCCAGCAGCTTGGTGACCGGGGCTAATGAAAAACTGTTTTTT.

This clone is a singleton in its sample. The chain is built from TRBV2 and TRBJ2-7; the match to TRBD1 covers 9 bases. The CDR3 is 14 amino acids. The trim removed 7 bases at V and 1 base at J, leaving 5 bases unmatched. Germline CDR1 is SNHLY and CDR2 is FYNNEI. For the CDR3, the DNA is TGTGCCAGCAACGGACAGGGGACTTCCTACGAGCAGTACTTC. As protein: CASNGQGTSYEQYF.

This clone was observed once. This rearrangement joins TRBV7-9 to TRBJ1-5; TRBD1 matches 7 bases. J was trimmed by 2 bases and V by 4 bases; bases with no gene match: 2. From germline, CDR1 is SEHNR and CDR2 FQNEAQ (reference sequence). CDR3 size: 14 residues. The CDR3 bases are TGTGCCAGCAGCTATACAGGGGGCAATCAGCCCCAGCATTTT. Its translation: CASSYTGGNQPQHF.

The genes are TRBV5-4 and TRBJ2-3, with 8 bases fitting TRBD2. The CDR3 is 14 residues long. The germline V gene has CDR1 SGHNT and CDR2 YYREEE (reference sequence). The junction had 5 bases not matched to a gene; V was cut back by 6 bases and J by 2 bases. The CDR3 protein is CASKTSGPTDTQYF. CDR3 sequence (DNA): TGTGCCAGCAAAACTAGCGGACCCACAGATACGCAGTATTTT.

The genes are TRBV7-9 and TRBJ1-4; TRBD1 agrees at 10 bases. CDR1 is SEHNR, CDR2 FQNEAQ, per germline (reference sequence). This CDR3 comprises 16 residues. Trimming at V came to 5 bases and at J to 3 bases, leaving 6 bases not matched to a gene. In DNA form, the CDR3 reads TGTGCCAGCAGCCCAGGACAGGGGGAGGCTAATGAAAAACTGTTTTTT. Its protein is CASSPGQGEANEKLFF.

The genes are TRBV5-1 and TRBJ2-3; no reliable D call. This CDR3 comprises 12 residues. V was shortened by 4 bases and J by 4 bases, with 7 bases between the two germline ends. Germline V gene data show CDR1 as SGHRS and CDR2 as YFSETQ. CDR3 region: CASSHRPDTQYF. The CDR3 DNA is TGCGCCAGCAGCCACAGACCAGATACGCAGTATTTT.

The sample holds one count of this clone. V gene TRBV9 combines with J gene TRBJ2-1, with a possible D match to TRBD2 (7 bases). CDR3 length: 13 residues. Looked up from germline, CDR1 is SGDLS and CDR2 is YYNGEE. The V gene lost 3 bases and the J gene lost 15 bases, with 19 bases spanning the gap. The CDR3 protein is CASSELRGARRFF. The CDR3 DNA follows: TGTGCCAGCAGCGAACTTCGGGGGGCTCGTCGGTTCTTC. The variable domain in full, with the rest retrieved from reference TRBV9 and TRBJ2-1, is DSGVTQTPKHLITATGQRVTLRCSPRSGDLSVYWYQQSLDQGLQFLIQYYNGEERAKGNILERFSAQQFPDLHSELNLSSLELGDSALYFCASSELRGARRFFGPGTRLTVL.

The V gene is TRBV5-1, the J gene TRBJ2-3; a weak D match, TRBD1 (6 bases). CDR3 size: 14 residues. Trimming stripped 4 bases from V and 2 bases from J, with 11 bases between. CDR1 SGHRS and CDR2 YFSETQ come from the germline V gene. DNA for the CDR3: TGCGCCAGCAGCCTACAGGGATACACAGATACGCAGTATTTT. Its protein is CASSLQGYTDTQYF.

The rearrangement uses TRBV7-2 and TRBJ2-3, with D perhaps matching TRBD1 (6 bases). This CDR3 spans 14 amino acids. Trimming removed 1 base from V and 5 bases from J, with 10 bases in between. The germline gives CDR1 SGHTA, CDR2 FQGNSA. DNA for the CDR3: TGTGCCAGCAGCTTAGGGGGGCCGGAAGATACGCAGTATTTT. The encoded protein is CASSLGGPEDTQYF.

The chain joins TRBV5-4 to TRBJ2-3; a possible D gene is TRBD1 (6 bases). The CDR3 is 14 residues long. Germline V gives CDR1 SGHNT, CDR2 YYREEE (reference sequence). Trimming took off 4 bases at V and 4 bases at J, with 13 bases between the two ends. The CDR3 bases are TGTGCCAGCAGCGCCGGACAGAGGGCAGATACGCAGTATTTT. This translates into CASSAGQRADTQYF.

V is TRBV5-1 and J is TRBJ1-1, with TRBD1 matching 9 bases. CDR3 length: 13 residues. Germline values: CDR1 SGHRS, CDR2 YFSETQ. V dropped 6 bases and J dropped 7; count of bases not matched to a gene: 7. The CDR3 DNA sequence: TGCGCCAGCACCTCACAGGGGGCTAGTGAAGCTTTCTTT. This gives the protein CASTSQGASEAFF. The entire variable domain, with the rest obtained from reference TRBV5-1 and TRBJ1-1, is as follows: KAGVTQTPRYLIKTRGQQVTLSCSPISGHRSVSWYQQTPGQGLQFLFEYFSETQRNKGNFPGRFSGRQFSNSRSEMNVSTLELGDSALYLCASTSQGASEAFFGQGTRLTVV.

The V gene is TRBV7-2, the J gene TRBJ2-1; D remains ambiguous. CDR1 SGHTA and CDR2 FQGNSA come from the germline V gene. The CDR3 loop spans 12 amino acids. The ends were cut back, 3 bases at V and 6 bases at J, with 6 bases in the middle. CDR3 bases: TGTGCCAGCAGCTTGTTCGGCAATGAGCAGTTCTTC. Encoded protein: CASSLFGNEQFF.

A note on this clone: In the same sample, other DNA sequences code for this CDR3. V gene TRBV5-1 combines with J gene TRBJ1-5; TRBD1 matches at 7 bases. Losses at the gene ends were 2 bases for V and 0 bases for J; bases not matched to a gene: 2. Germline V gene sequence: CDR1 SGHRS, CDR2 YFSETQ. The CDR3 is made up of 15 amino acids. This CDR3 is CASSLTGDSNQPQHF. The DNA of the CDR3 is TGCGCCAGCAGCTTAACAGGGGATAGCAATCAGCCCCAGCATTTT.

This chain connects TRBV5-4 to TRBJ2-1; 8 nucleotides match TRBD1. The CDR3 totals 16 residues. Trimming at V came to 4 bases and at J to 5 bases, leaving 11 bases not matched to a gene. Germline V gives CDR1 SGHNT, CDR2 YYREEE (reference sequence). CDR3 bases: TGTGCCAGCAGCCAGGGGGCGAGCGGGCTCAACAATGAGCAGTTCTTC. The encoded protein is CASSQGASGLNNEQFF. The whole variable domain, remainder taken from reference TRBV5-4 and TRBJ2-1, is ETGVTQSPTHLIKTRGQQVTLRCSSQSGHNTVSWYQQALGQGPQFIFQYYREEENGRGNFPPRFSGLQFPNYSSELNVNALELDDSALYLCASSQGASGLNNEQFFGPGTRLTVL.

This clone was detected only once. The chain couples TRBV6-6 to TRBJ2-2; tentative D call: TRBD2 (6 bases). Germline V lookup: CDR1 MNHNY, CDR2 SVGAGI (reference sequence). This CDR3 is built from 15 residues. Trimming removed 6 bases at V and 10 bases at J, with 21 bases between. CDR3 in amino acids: CASSEQDRGLTELFF. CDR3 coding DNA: TGTGCCAGCAGCGAACAGGACCGGGGGTTGACGGAGCTGTTTTTT.

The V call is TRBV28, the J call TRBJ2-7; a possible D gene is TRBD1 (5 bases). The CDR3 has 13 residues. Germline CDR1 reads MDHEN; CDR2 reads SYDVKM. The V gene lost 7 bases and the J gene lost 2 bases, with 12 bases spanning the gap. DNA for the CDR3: TGTGCCAGCACCGGACAACGACCCTACGAGCAGTACTTC. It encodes CASTGQRPYEQYF.

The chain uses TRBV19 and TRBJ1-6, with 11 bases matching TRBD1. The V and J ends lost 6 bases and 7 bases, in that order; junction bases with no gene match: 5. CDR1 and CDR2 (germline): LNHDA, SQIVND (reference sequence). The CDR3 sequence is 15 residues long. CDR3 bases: TGTGCCAGTAGGGACAGGGGGCCCGGGAATTCACCCCTCCACTTT. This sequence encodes CASRDRGPGNSPLHF.

The CDR3 is CASSESRGGPTDTQYF. Here the CDR3 DNA reads TGCGCCAGCAGTGAGTCGAGGGGGGGTCCCACAGATACGCAGTATTTT. The chain joins TRBV10-1 to TRBJ2-3; D possibly corresponds to TRBD2 (7 bases). The length of the CDR3 is 16 residues. V lost 0 bases to trimming and J lost 2 bases, with 12 bases between them. Germline CDR1 reads WNHNN; CDR2 reads SYGVQD (reference sequence).